This T cell receptor beta chain was sequenced in a study of early T cells in non-severe SARS-CoV-2 infection (dated by TCRdb to the early 2020s). Regarding the research as a whole: Because TCR sequencing relied on bulk RNA taken from unsorted whole blood, pairing of alpha and beta chains was not possible. Broader findings and caveats from the paper: Matching against VDJdb was skewed toward anti-spike CD8 responses, likely underestimated virus-specific expansions, and missed private and CD4 specificities.

The method was 5' RACE. Instrument on record: NextSeq 500. The TCR library protocol attached unique molecular identifiers to individual cDNA molecules to correct for sequencing error and PCR bias. Sequencing covered both TCR alpha and beta chains, and within each sample the abundances of alpha and beta sequences were tightly co-correlated. The paper's data handling went like this. V gene, J gene and CDR3 annotation of TCR sequences was performed with Decombinator V4. TCRs were defined as expanded if a significant change between any two time points was detected under a Poisson model with p below 0.0001. TCR abundances were normalised to the total number of TCRs sequenced per sample and were expressed as counts per million. MAIT TCRs were defined by TRAV1-2 paired with TRAJ12, TRAJ20 or TRAJ33, and iNKT TCRs by TRAV10 paired with TRAJ18. A search of VDJdb, accessed on 1 November 2021, was run for TCRs annotated to CMV, EBV and SARS-CoV-2, with TCRs annotated for multiple antigens excluded. Using fastp trimming at Q25 and MiXCR clonotype assembly, TCRdb reanalyzed the public sequencing data and kept in-frame beta chains. Merged by CDR3 protein, the rows form single entries marked with the most common genes and DNA. TCRdb, rather than the study authors, made the V and J calls. The sample yields tens of thousands of distinct CDR3 sequences; 11% to 15% were counted once. The leading ten clones occupy 6.1% of the sample.

This clonotype was recorded a few times. The clone's antigen remains unknown. Per-nucleotide qualities are absent, and no much larger clonotype sits a single base away. The study was a case-control design nested within a healthcare worker cohort in London, UK, with weekly nasopharyngeal swab PCR tests and blood sampling. Healthcare workers were enrolled in the week of the UK lockdown, from 23 to 31 March 2020, and were followed every week for up to roughly 16 weeks. As encoded in the germline V gene, CDR1 is MDHEN while CDR2 is SYDVKM. The CDR3 has 17 amino acids, counting the end cysteine and phenylalanine. Only CDR3 DNA is held: 51 bases, read in frame from base 1. The junction shows trimming of 2 bases on V and 1 base on J, and the gene matches do not reach 5 bases of it.

This sequence was found in an adult who was a healthcare worker with PCR-confirmed SARS-CoV-2 infection or an uninfected control (not recorded which). Here the chain combines TRBV28 and TRBJ2-3, with 11 middle bases fitting TRBD2. The specimen sequenced was whole blood. The sequenced DNA: TGTGCCAGCAGTTTAGGGGTGACTAGCGGGGGCACAGATACGCAGTATTTT. Its translation is CASSLGVTSGGTDTQYF.